This T cell receptor beta chain was recorded in a study of CD8+CD57+ T cells in acquired aplastic anemia. Study information: Mean yield of DNA from sorted CD4+ and CD8+ cells was roughly 3.1 ug. The average read count for CD4+ cells in healthy donors was around 11 million.

The template for TCR beta VDJ and CDR3 sequence profiling was genomic DNA. TCRdb passed the reads through MiXCR, listing each CDR3 protein once. The sample lists about 220,000 distinct CDR3 sequences; about a third were seen once. Overall study findings and caveats: Some 30 was the count of CD8+ CDR3 sequences that patients shared with controls.

Worth noting for this clonotype: Its antigen is undetermined.

With V trimmed by 6 bases and J by 7 bases, 5 bases remained unmatched. CDR1 and CDR2 from the germline V gene are MGHDK and SYGVNS. The CDR3 has 12 residues. The sequencing input was sorted CD4+, CD8+, or CD8+CD57+ T cells (not recorded which) from PBMCs. The V and J genes are TRBV25-1 and TRBJ2-5; 7 bases map to TRBD1. This sequence was found in a human donor in good health, serving as a control. The CDR3 region has the DNA TGTGCCAGCAGCAGGGGGTTGGGGACCCAGTACTTC. Protein sequence: CASSRGLGTQYF.